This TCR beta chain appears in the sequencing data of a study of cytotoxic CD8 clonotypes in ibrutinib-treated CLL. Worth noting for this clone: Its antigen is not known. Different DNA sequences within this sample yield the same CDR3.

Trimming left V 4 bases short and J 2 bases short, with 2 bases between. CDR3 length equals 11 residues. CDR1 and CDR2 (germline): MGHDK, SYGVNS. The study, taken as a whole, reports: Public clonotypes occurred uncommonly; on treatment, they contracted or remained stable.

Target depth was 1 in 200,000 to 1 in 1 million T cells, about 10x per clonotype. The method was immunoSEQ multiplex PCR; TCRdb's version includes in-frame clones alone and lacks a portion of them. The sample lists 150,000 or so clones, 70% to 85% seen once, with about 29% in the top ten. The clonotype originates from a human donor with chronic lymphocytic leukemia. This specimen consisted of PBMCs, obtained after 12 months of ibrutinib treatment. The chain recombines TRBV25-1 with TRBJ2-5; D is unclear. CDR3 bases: TGTGCCAGCAGTGTTCAAGAGACCCAGTACTTC. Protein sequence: CASSVQETQYF.